Listed here are 11 T cell receptor beta chains from one sample, sequenced in a study of cytomegalovirus exposure and HLA in healthy donors. The repertoire was sequenced with immunoSEQ multiplex PCR; TCRdb's copy has only in-frame clones and lacks some. The sample has approximately 110,000 clones, 94% seen once. Sequenced material: PBMCs. Receptors originate from a young woman in good health and CMV-seronegative.

The chain couples TRBV9 to TRBJ1-3, with D uncertain. The CDR3 totals 15 residues. Trimming stripped 4 bases from V and 1 base from J, with 12 bases between. Germline V lookup: CDR1 SGDLS, CDR2 YYNGEE. DNA of the CDR3: TGTGCCAGCAGCCCCCAGGAGGTATCTGGAAACACCATATATTTT. This translates into CASSPQEVSGNTIYF.

V gene TRBV5-4 combines with J gene TRBJ2-7; 7 bases align to TRBD1. The CDR3 runs to 14 residues. Trimming cost V 4 bases and J 6 bases; bases outside gene matches: 10. Per germline, CDR1 SGHNT and CDR2 YYREEE (reference sequence). The CDR3 bases are TGTGCCAGCAGCAGAGAGACAGGGCTAGGCGAGCAGTACTTC. As protein: CASSRETGLGEQYF.

The chain uses TRBV6-5 and TRBJ1-6; D gene uncertain. Per the germline V gene, CDR1 is MNHEY and CDR2 is SVGAGI. The CDR3 has 15 residues. Between the trimmed V and J ends, which lost 0 bases and 9 bases, there was a span of 12 bases. CDR3 protein: CASSYSRPPGSPLHF. The CDR3 bases are TGTGCCAGCAGTTACTCAAGGCCCCCGGGTTCACCCCTCCACTTT.

The chain is built from TRBV5-1 and TRBJ1-1; D unresolved. V was clipped by 0 bases and J by 1 base, with 10 bases between them. Germline CDR1 SGHRS, CDR2 YFSETQ. CDR3 length: 15 amino acids. The CDR3 coding sequence is TGCGCCAGCAGCTTGGTCGAGACGGGGAACACTGAAGCTTTCTTT. This codes for CASSLVETGNTEAFF. Variable domain in full (rest from reference TRBV5-1 and TRBJ1-1): KAGVTQTPRYLIKTRGQQVTLSCSPISGHRSVSWYQQTPGQGLQFLFEYFSETQRNKGNFPGRFSGRQFSNSRSEMNVSTLELGDSALYLCASSLVETGNTEAFFGQGTRLTVV.

This sequence joins TRBV5-8 and TRBJ2-7; D is ambiguous. V lost 4 bases to trimming and J lost 5 bases, with 7 bases between them. From germline, CDR1 is SGHTS and CDR2 YDEGEE. CDR3 length: 11 amino acids. The CDR3 bases are TGTGCCAGCAGCACTTACCACGAGCAGTACTTC. Its protein product is CASSTYHEQYF.

This chain connects TRBV5-6 to TRBJ2-7; D possibly corresponds to TRBD2 (5 bases). This CDR3 is built from 14 residues. The V gene's germline CDR1 is SGHDT and CDR2 YYEEEE. Trimming took 7 bases from V and 0 from J, leaving 14 bases between them. The CDR3 bases are TGTGCCAGCCGCGGGCCTGCGAGCTCCTACGAGCAGTACTTC. It translates to CASRGPASSYEQYF.

The rearrangement uses TRBV7-9 and TRBJ2-3, with a weak D call TRBD1 (5 bases). CDR1 SEHNR and CDR2 FQNEAQ come from the germline V gene (reference sequence). The CDR3 sequence is 15 residues long. With 1 base removed from V and 10 bases from J, the gap between germline ends came to 18 bases. CDR3 coding DNA: TGTGCCAGCAGCTTAGGGGGCGGAAGAACTCCTCCGCAGTATTTT. Translation gives CASSLGGGRTPPQYF.

The chain recombines TRBV5-1 with TRBJ2-1; TRBD1 is a possible D gene (6 bases). The CDR3 is 14 residues long. V lost 0 bases, J lost 4 bases, and 8 bases lay in between. Germline V gene data show CDR1 as SGHRS and CDR2 as YFSETQ. Here the CDR3 DNA reads TGCGCCAGCAGCTTGGGGGACACATACAATGAGCAGTTCTTC. Protein: CASSLGDTYNEQFF.

Written as DNA, the CDR3 is TGTGCCAGCAGTGGTGGGACAGGAAACACTGAAGCTTTCTTT. This gives the protein CASSGGTGNTEAFF. This chain links TRBV2 with TRBJ1-1, with 8 bases identical to TRBD1. This CDR3 has 14 amino acids. Germline values: CDR1 SNHLY, CDR2 FYNNEI. The junction had 3 bases not matched to a gene; V was cut back by 4 bases and J by 2 bases.

The chain recombines TRBV11-2 with TRBJ2-5, with 8 bases fitting TRBD2. This CDR3 is built from 15 residues. Unmatched junction bases numbered 7, after V lost 5 bases and J lost 2 bases. Germline CDR1 SGHAT, CDR2 FQNNGV. CDR3 coding DNA: TGTGCCAGCAGCGACACGGGGGGGACACAAGAGACCCAGTACTTC. This codes for CASSDTGGTQETQYF.

The rearrangement links TRBV9 to TRBJ1-4, with 7 bases identical to TRBD1. Per germline, CDR1 SGDLS and CDR2 YYNGEE. Losses at the gene ends were 4 bases for V and 6 bases for J; bases not matched to a gene: 6. This CDR3 is 14 amino acids long. This chain's CDR3 is CASSRAGTDEKLFF. CDR3 nucleotides: TGTGCCAGCAGCAGGGCCGGGACAGATGAAAAACTGTTTTTT.